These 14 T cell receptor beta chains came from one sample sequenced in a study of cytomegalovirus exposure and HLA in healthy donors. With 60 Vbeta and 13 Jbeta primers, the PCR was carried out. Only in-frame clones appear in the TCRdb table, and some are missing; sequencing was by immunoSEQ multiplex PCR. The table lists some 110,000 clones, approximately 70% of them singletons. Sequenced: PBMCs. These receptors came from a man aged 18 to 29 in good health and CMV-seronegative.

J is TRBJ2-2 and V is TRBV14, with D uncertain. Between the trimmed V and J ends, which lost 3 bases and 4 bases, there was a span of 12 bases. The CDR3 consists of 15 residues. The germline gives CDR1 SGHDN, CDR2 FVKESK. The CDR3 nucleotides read TGTGCCAGCAGCCATCGTACACTACTCACCGGGGAGCTGTTTTTT. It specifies CASSHRTLLTGELFF.

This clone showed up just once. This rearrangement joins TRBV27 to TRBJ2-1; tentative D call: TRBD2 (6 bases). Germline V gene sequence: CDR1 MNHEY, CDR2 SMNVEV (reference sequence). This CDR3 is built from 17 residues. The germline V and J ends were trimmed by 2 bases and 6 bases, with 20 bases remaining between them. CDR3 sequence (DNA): TGTGCCAGCAGTTTACGGGTCGGAGGGAAGCGTAGCAATGAGCAGTTCTTC. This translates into CASSLRVGGKRSNEQFF.

In DNA, the CDR3 is TGTGCCAGCAAGTTTGACCACCGGGACTCCTTAGCGGGGACCACAGATACGCAGTATTTT. Protein: CASKFDHRDSLAGTTDTQYF. The chain combines TRBV2 with TRBJ2-3; 8 bases are shared with TRBD2. Germline values: CDR1 SNHLY, CDR2 FYNNEI. Germline trimming cut 7 bases from V and 2 bases from J; bases unmatched to any gene: 23. This CDR3 region has 20 residues.

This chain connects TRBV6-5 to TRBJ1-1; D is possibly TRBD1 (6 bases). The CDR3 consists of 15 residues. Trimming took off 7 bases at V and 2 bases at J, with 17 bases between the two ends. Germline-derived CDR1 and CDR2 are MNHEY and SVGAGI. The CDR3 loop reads CASTKGTLLNTEAFF. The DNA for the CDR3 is TGTGCCAGCACCAAGGGGACACTTCTTAACACTGAAGCTTTCTTT.

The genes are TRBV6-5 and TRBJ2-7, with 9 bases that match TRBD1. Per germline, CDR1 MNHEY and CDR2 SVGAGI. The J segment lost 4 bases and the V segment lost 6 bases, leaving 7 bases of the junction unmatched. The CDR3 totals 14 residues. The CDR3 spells CASRTGGPGYEQYF. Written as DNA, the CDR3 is TGTGCCAGCAGGACAGGGGGTCCTGGATACGAGCAGTACTTC.

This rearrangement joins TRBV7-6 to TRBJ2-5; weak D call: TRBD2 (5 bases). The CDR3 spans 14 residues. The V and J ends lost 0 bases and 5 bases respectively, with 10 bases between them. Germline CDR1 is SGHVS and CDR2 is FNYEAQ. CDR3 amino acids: CASSLAAGRETQYF. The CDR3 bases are TGTGCCAGCAGCTTAGCGGCGGGCCGGGAGACCCAGTACTTC.

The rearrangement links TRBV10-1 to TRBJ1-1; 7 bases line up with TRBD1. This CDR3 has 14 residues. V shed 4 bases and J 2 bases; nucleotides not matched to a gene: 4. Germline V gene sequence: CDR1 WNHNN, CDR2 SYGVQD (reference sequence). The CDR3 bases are TGCGCCAGCAGTGTAGGACAGGCCAACACTGAAGCTTTCTTT. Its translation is CASSVGQANTEAFF.

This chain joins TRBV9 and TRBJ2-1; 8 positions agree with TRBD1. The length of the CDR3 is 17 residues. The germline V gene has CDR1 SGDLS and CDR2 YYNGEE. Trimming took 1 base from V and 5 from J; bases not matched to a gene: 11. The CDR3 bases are TGTGCCAGCAGCGTACGCCCGGGCAGGGGGCCGGACAATGAGCAGTTCTTC. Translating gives CASSVRPGRGPDNEQFF. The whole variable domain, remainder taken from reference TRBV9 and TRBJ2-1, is DSGVTQTPKHLITATGQRVTLRCSPRSGDLSVYWYQQSLDQGLQFLIQYYNGEERAKGNILERFSAQQFPDLHSELNLSSLELGDSALYFCASSVRPGRGPDNEQFFGPGTRLTVL.

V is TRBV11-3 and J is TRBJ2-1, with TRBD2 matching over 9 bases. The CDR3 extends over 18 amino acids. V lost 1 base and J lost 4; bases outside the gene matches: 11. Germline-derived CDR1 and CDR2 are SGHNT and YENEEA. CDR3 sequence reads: CASSLGSGAGGAYNEQFF. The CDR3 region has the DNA TGTGCCAGCAGCTTAGGATCGGGCGCGGGAGGGGCGTACAATGAGCAGTTCTTC.

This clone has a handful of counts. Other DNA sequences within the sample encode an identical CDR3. The CDR3 coding sequence is TGTGCCAGCAGCGTTAGCGGGAGGGCCACAGATACGCAGTATTTT. Its translation is CASSVSGRATDTQYF. The V and J genes are TRBV9 and TRBJ2-3, with 11 bases lining up with TRBD2. V was clipped by 2 bases and J by 2 bases; unmatched bases: 1. This CDR3 spans 15 amino acids. Looked up from germline, CDR1 is SGDLS and CDR2 is YYNGEE.

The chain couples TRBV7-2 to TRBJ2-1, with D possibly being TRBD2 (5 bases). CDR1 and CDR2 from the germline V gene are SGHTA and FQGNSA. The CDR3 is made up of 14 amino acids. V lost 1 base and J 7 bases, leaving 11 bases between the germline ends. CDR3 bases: TGTGCCAGCAGCTTAGGGAGGTGGGGTAATGAGCAGTTCTTC. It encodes CASSLGRWGNEQFF.

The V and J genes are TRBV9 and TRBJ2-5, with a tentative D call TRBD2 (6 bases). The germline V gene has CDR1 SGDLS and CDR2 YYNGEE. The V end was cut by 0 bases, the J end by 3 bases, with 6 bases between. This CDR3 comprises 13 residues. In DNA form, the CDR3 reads TGTGCCAGCAGCGTAGCGGGAGAAGAGACCCAGTACTTC. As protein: CASSVAGEETQYF.

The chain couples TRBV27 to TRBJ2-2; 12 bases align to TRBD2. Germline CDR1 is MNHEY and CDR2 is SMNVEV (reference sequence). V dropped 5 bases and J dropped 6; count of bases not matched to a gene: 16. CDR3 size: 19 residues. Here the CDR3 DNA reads TGTGCCAGCAGTACGCCCTCCAAACTAGCGGGAGGATTCGCCGGGGAGCTGTTTTTT. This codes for CASSTPSKLAGGFAGELFF.

This CDR3 is CASSADPSGLYEQYF. DNA of the CDR3: TGTGCCAGCAGTGCCGATCCTAGCGGGCTCTACGAGCAGTACTTC. The chain links TRBV28 to TRBJ2-7; 8 bases agree with TRBD2. The V gene's germline CDR1 is MDHEN and CDR2 SYDVKM. The CDR3 is 15 residues long. Trimming cost V 5 bases and J 3 bases; bases outside gene matches: 9.